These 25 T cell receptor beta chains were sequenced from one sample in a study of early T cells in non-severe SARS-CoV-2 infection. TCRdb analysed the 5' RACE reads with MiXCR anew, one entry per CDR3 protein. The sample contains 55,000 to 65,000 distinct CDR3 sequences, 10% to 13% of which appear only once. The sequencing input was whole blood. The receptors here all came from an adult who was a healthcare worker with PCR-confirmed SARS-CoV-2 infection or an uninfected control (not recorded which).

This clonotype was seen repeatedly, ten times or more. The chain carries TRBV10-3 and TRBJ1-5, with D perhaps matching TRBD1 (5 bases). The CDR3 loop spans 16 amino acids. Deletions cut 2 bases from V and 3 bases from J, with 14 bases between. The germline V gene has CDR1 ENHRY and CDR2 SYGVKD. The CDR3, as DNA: TGTGCCATCAGTGAGGGAGGAGGGGACCACAATCAGCCCCAGCATTTT. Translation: CAISEGGGDHNQPQHF.

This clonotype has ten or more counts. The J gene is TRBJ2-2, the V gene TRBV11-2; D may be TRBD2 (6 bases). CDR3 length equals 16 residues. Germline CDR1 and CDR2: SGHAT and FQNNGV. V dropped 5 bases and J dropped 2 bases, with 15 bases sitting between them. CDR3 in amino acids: CASSIIGGINTGELFF. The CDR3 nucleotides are TGTGCCAGCAGCATCATTGGAGGGATAAACACCGGGGAGCTGTTTTTT.

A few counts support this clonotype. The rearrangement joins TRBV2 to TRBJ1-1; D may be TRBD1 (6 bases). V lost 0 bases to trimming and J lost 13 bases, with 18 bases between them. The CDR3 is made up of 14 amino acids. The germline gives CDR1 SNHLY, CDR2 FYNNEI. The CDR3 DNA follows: TGTGCCAGCAGTGAAGCAAGACAGGCCGCCGGGGGTTTCTTT. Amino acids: CASSEARQAAGGFF.

The CDR3 is CASSLRWGRILTLALNTEAFF. Here the CDR3 DNA reads TGTGCCAGCAGCCTCAGATGGGGACGGATTCTCACGCTGGCCTTGAACACTGAAGCTTTCTTT. The chain joins TRBV3-2 to TRBJ1-1; the D call of TRBD1 is as the table states it, not checked on the DNA. TRBV3-2 is deemed a pseudogene. The CDR3 sequence is 21 residues long.

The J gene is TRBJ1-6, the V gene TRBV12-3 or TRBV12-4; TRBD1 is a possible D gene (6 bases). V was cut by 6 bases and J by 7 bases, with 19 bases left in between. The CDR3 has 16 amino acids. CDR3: CASSSFAGTTNSPLHF. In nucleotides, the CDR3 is TGTGCCAGCAGCTCCTTCGCCGGGACAACCAATTCACCCCTCCACTTT.

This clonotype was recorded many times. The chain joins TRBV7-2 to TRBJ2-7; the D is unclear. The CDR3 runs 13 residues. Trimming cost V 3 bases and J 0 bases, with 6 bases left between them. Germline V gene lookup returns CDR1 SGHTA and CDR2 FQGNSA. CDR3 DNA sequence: TGTGCCAGCAGCTTTGCTTCCTCCTACGAGCAGTACTTC. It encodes CASSFASSYEQYF.

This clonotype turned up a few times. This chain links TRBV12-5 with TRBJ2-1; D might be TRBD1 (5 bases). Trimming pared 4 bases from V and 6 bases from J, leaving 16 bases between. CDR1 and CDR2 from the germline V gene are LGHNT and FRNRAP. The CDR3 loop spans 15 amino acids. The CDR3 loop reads CASGSRQSLGNEQFF. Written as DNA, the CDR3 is TGTGCTAGTGGTTCCAGACAGAGTTTAGGCAATGAGCAGTTCTTC.

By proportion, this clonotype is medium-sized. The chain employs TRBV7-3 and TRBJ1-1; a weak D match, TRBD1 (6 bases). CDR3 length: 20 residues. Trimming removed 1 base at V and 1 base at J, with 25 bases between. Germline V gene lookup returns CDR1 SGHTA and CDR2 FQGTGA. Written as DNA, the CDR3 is TGTGCCAGCAGCTTAAAAACCCCCGACAGGAGGAGACGAGGGAACACTGAAGCTTTCTTT. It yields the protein CASSLKTPDRRRRGNTEAFF.

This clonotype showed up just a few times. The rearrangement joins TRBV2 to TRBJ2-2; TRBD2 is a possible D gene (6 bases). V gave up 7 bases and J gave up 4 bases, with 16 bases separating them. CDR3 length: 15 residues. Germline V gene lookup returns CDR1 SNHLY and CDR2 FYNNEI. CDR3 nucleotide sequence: TGTGCCAGCATTACCCGGGAGCACCCCACCGGGGAGCTGTTTTTT. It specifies CASITREHPTGELFF. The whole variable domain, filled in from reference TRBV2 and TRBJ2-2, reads EPEVTQTPSHQVTQMGQEVILRCVPISNHLYFYWYRQILGQKVEFLVSFYNNEISEKSEIFDDQFSVERPDGSNFTLKIRSTKLEDSAMYFCASITREHPTGELFFGEGSRLTVL.

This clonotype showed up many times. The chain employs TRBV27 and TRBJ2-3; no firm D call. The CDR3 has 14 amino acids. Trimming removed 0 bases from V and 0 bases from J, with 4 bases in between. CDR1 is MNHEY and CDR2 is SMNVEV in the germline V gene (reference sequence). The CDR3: CASSLSTSTDTQYF. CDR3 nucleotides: TGTGCCAGCAGTTTATCCACTAGCACAGATACGCAGTATTTT.

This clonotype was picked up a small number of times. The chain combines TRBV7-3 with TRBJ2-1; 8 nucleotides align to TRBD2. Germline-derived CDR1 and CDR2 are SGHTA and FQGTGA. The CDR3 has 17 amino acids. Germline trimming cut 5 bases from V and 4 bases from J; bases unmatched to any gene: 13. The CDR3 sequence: CASSPTGGGTFYNEQFF. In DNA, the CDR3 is TGTGCCAGCAGCCCCACCGGGGGGGGAACCTTTTACAATGAGCAGTTCTTC.

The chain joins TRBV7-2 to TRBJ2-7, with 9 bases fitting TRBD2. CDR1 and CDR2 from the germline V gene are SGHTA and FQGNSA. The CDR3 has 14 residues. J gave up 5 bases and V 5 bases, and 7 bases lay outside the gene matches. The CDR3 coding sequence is TGTGCCAGCAGCCCGAGGACTAGCGTAAACGAGCAGTACTTC. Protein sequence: CASSPRTSVNEQYF.

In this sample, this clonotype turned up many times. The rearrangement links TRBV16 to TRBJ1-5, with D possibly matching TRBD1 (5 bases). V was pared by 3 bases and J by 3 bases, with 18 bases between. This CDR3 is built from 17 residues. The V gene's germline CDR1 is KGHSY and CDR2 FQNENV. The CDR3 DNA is TGTGCCAGCAGCCAGAGGCAGGGAATTATTGACAATCAGCCCCAGCATTTT. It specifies CASSQRQGIIDNQPQHF.

In DNA, the CDR3 is TGTGCCAGCAGCGAAAGGGCCAGGGTCGGGGTAGGGGCCAACGTCCTGACTTTC. Translating gives CASSERARVGVGANVLTF. This sequence joins TRBV7-6 and TRBJ2-6; D possibly uses TRBD1 or TRBD2 (5 bases each). The germline V and J ends were trimmed by 5 bases and 4 bases, with 21 bases remaining between them. Germline V CDR1 and CDR2: SGHVS, FNYEAQ. The CDR3 runs to 18 residues.

As DNA, the CDR3 is TGTGCCAGCAGAACTCGGGGCGGGGGAAACACCATATATTTT. Encoded protein: CASRTRGGGNTIYF. The rearrangement uses TRBV12-3 or TRBV12-4 and TRBJ1-3, with D possibly TRBD1 on 5 matching bases. Trimming left V 6 bases short and J 4 bases short, with 13 bases between. CDR3 length: 14 residues.

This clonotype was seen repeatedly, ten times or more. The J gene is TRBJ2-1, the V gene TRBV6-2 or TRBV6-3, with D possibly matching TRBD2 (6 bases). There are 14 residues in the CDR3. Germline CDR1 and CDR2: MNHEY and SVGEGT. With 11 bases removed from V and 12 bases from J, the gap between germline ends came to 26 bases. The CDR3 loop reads CAGPGGKGLDRQFF. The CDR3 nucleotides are TGTGCCGGACCTGGGGGGAAGGGCCTTGATCGGCAGTTCTTC.

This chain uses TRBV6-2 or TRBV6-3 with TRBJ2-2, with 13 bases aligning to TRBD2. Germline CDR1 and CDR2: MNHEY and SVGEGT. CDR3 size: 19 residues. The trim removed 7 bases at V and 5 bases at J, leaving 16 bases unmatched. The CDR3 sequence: CASTSWFLGLAGDTGELFF. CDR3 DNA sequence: TGTGCCAGCACTTCCTGGTTTCTCGGACTAGCGGGAGATACCGGGGAGCTGTTTTTT.

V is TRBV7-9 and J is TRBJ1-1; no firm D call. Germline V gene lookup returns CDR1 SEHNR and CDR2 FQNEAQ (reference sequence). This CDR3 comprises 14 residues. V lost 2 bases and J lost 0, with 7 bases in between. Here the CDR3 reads CASSLQRMNTEAFF. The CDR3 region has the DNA TGTGCCAGCAGCTTACAGCGAATGAACACTGAAGCTTTCTTT.

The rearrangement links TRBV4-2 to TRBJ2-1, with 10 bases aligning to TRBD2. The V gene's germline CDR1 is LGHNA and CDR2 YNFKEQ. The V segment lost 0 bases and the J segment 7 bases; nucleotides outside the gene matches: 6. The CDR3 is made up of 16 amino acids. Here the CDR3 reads CASSQEASGSWNEQFF. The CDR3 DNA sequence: TGTGCCAGCAGCCAAGAGGCTAGCGGGAGCTGGAATGAGCAGTTCTTC.

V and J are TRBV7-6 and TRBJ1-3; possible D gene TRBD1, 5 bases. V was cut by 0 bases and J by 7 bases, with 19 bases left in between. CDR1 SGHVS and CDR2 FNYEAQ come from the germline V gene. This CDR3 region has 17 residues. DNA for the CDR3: TGTGCCAGCAGCTTAGCTGTTGGGGACCTCTTTTTGAACACCATATATTTT. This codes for CASSLAVGDLFLNTIYF.

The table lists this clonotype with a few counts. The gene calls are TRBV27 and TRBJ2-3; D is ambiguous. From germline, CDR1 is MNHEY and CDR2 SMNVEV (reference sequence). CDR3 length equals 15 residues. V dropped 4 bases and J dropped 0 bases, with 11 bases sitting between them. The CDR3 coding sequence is TGTGCCAGCAGTTCGAGGATCTCTAGCACAGATACGCAGTATTTT. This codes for CASSSRISSTDTQYF.

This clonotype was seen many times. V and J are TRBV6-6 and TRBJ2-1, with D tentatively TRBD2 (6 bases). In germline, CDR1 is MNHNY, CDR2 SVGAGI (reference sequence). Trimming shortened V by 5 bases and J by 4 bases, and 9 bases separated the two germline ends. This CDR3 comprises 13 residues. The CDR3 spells CASSPGRYNEQFF. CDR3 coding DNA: TGTGCCAGCAGTCCCGGGAGATACAATGAGCAGTTCTTC.

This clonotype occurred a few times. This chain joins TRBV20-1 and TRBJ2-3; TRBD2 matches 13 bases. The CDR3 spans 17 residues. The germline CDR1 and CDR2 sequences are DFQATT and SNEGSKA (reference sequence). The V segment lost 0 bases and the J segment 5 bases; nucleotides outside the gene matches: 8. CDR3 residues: CSARDGGLAGAGDTQYF. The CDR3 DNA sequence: TGCAGTGCTAGAGATGGAGGACTAGCGGGAGCCGGAGATACGCAGTATTTT.

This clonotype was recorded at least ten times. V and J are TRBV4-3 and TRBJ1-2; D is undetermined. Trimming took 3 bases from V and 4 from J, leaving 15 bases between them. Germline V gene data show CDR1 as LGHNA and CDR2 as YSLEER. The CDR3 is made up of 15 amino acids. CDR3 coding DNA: TGCGCCAGCAGCCAGTCGGAGGGCAGTCTCTATGGCTACACCTTC. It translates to CASSQSEGSLYGYTF.

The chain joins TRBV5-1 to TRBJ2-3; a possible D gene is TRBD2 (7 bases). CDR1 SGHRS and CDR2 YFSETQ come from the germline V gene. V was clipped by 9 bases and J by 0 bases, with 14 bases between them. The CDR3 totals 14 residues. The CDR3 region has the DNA TGCGCCACGGGGGGCGCTTTGAGCACAGATACGCAGTATTTT. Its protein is CATGGALSTDTQYF.